Presented here are 32 T cell receptor beta chains from one specimen sequenced in a study of blood T cell repertoires in COVID-19. Only in-frame clones appear in the TCRdb table, and some are missing; sequencing was by immunoSEQ multiplex PCR. The table records roughly 20,000 clones, around nine tenths of them present only once. The material sequenced was peripheral blood. These receptors all come from a man aged 40-49 years with active COVID-19.

V usage is TRBV27 and J usage is TRBJ1-2; 7 nucleotides line up with TRBD1. Trimming took 6 bases from V and 6 from J; bases not matched to a gene: 4. The CDR3 loop spans 12 amino acids. Germline V CDR1 and CDR2: MNHEY, SMNVEV (reference sequence). As DNA, the CDR3 is TGTGCCAGCAGGACGACAGGGAATGGCTACACCTTC. The encoded protein is CASRTTGNGYTF.

The rearrangement uses TRBV7-9 and TRBJ1-5; the D is unclear. There are 13 residues in the CDR3. The V gene lost 5 bases and the J gene lost 7 bases, with 12 bases spanning the gap. CDR1 is SEHNR, CDR2 FQNEAQ, per germline (reference sequence). The CDR3 protein is CASSIQREQPQHF. The CDR3 coding sequence is TGTGCCAGCAGCATACAGAGGGAGCAGCCCCAGCATTTT.

The J gene is TRBJ1-5, the V gene TRBV4-2; 11 nucleotides align to TRBD1. Germline loops: CDR1 LGHNA, CDR2 YNFKEQ. With 7 bases clipped from V and 0 bases from J, the junction kept 20 bases outside the gene matches. The CDR3 has 21 residues. Written as DNA, the CDR3 is TGTGCCAGCACCCCCAGGGACAGGGGGTGTACCAGCGCCCTTAGCAATCAGCCCCAGCATTTT. Translating gives CASTPRDRGCTSALSNQPQHF.

The chain joins TRBV6-1 to TRBJ2-7; D remains ambiguous. Germline lookup yields CDR1 MNHNS and CDR2 SASEGT. The CDR3 loop spans 13 amino acids. V lost 3 bases to trimming and J lost 6 bases, with 12 bases between them. The CDR3 loop reads CASSEVIAGEQYF. CDR3 DNA: TGTGCCAGCAGTGAGGTGATAGCTGGCGAGCAGTACTTC.

In its sample, this clone was seen a few times. The rearrangement uses TRBV18 and TRBJ2-5; D remains ambiguous. Trimming stripped 6 bases from V and 6 bases from J, with 17 bases between. The germline gives CDR1 KGHSH, CDR2 LQKENI. The CDR3 has 14 residues. The CDR3: CASSPAAGEKTQYF. The CDR3 DNA reads as TGTGCCAGCTCGCCGGCCGCAGGTGAGAAGACCCAGTACTTC.

J is TRBJ1-2 and V is TRBV9; D uncertain. Germline V gives CDR1 SGDLS, CDR2 YYNGEE. Trimming shortened V by 0 bases and J by 0 bases, and 12 bases separated the two germline ends. The CDR3 consists of 16 residues. The CDR3 nucleotides are TGTGCCAGCAGCGTAGGTGACACCGTATCTAACTATGGCTACACCTTC. It specifies CASSVGDTVSNYGYTF.

The V and J genes are TRBV28 and TRBJ1-2; 10 bases are shared with TRBD1. This CDR3 has 14 amino acids. V was pared by 6 bases and J by 4 bases, with 5 bases of the junction left unmatched. Germline V gene data show CDR1 as MDHEN and CDR2 as SYDVKM. As DNA, the CDR3 is TGTGCCAGCAGGGGACAGGGGAGGACCTATGGCTACACCTTC. Its protein is CASRGQGRTYGYTF.

The V and J genes are TRBV18 and TRBJ2-1; weak D call: TRBD1 (5 bases). The V and J ends lost 5 bases and 2 bases respectively, with 16 bases between them. Germline V CDR1 and CDR2: KGHSH, LQKENI. This CDR3 has 16 residues. CDR3 nucleotides: TGTGCCAGCTCAGTACGGATAGGGGTCACCTACAATGAGCAGTTCTTC. As protein: CASSVRIGVTYNEQFF.

V and J are TRBV19 and TRBJ1-5; D might be TRBD1 (5 bases). Germline V CDR1 and CDR2: LNHDA, SQIVND (reference sequence). V was trimmed by 1 base and J by 6 bases, leaving 10 bases between them. The CDR3 runs 14 residues. The CDR3 region is CASSIGPRAQPQHF. CDR3 nucleotides: TGTGCCAGTAGTATAGGCCCCAGGGCTCAGCCCCAGCATTTT.

The CDR3 spells CASSETGYNEQFF. The CDR3 DNA follows: TGTGCCAGCAGCGAAACAGGTTACAATGAGCAGTTCTTC. V is TRBV9 and J is TRBJ2-1; a weak D match, TRBD1 (5 bases). The CDR3 has 13 amino acids. V was clipped by 3 bases and J by 4 bases, with 8 bases between them. CDR1 SGDLS and CDR2 YYNGEE come from the germline V gene.

This chain uses TRBV24-1 with TRBJ2-7; D is unresolved. CDR1 KGHDR and CDR2 SFDVKD come from the germline V gene. With 7 bases removed from V and 2 bases from J, the gap between germline ends came to 11 bases. CDR3 length: 13 amino acids. The CDR3 DNA sequence: TGTGCCACCAGCAAAAACCGGGCCTACGAGCAGTACTTC. Translated: CATSKNRAYEQYF.

The rearrangement links TRBV30 to TRBJ2-1; 9 positions agree with TRBD2. This CDR3 contains 14 residues. J lost 14 bases, V lost 1 base, and 12 bases had no gene match. CDR1 is GTSNPN and CDR2 is SVGIG in the germline V gene (reference sequence). As DNA, the CDR3 is TGTGCCTGGAGTGATCTGTTCGGCGGGAGGGGGAAGTTCTTC. Translation gives CAWSDLFGGRGKFF.

In this sample, this clone turned up a few times. The V call is TRBV10-3, the J call TRBJ1-1; D remains ambiguous. The V end was cut by 3 bases, the J end by 10 bases, with 9 bases between. The germline CDR1 and CDR2 sequences are ENHRY and SYGVKD. This CDR3 is built from 11 residues. The DNA of the CDR3 is TGTGCCATCAGTGAAACTGGCGGAGCTTTCTTT. Amino acid sequence: CAISETGGAFF.

The chain couples TRBV5-4 to TRBJ2-5; D might be TRBD1 (6 bases). V was cut by 4 bases and J by 4 bases, with 11 bases left in between. This CDR3 has 13 amino acids. Germline CDR1 is SGHNT and CDR2 is YYREEE (reference sequence). The DNA of the CDR3 is TGTGCCAGCAGCAGCGAGGGGGTAGAGACCCAGTACTTC. Amino acid sequence: CASSSEGVETQYF.

The chain combines TRBV5-6 with TRBJ1-3; no definite D call. CDR1 is SGHDT and CDR2 is YYEEEE in the germline V gene. Between the trimmed V and J ends, which lost 0 bases and 0 bases, there was a span of 13 bases. CDR3 length: 17 residues. This chain's CDR3 is CASSLVPSLSSGNTIYF. Here the CDR3 DNA reads TGTGCCAGCAGCTTGGTACCCTCTCTGAGCTCTGGAAACACCATATATTTT.

This rearrangement joins TRBV4-1 to TRBJ1-2; 8 nucleotides match TRBD1. V lost 2 bases to trimming and J lost 8 bases; unmatched junction nucleotides: 4. From germline, CDR1 is MGHRA and CDR2 YSYEKL. This CDR3 comprises 13 residues. The CDR3 here is CASSQKTGGGYTF. The CDR3 DNA reads TGCGCCAGCAGCCAAAAAACAGGGGGAGGCTACACCTTC.

The chain links TRBV12-5 to TRBJ2-1, with 11 bases identical to TRBD1. The CDR3 sequence is 15 residues long. The germline V gene encodes CDR1 LGHNT and CDR2 FRNRAP. J gave up 5 bases and V 6 bases, and 6 bases lay outside the gene matches. CDR3 DNA sequence: TGTGCTAGTGGGCCTGGACAGGGGGCTAACAATGAGCAGTTCTTC. Its translation is CASGPGQGANNEQFF.

CDR3 bases: TGCAGCGGGCTACCAGGGTCCTACAATGAGCAGTTCTTC. This translates into CSGLPGSYNEQFF. V usage is TRBV29-1 and J usage is TRBJ2-1; weak D call: TRBD1 (5 bases). CDR1 and CDR2 from the germline V gene are SQVTM and ANQGSEA. V dropped 7 bases and J dropped 1 base, with 11 bases sitting between them. The CDR3 has 13 amino acids.

This chain links TRBV15 with TRBJ2-7, with D unclear. The V end was cut by 3 bases, the J end by 4 bases, with 10 bases between. Per germline, CDR1 LNHNV and CDR2 YYDKDF (reference sequence). This CDR3 comprises 13 residues. CDR3 sequence (DNA): TGTGCCACCAGCAGTGGAGTACTGTACGAGCAGTACTTC. The encoded protein is CATSSGVLYEQYF. Filled out from reference TRBV15 and TRBJ2-7, the complete variable domain reads DAMVIQNPRYQVTQFGKPVTLSCSQTLNHNVMYWYQQKSSQAPKLLFHYYDKDFNNEADTPDNFQSRRPNTSFCFLDIRSPGLGDTAMYLCATSSGVLYEQYFGPGTRLTVT.

This clone was detected once. The J gene is TRBJ1-1, the V gene TRBV11-1; the D is unclear. Germline assignment: CDR1 SGHAT and CDR2 FQDESV (reference sequence). V lost 5 bases and J lost 7, with 17 bases in between. This CDR3 comprises 14 residues. The CDR3 DNA reads as TGTGCCAGCAGCAATACGGGTAATCGGAATGAAGCTTTCTTT. As protein: CASSNTGNRNEAFF.

CDR3 in amino acids: CASTPRDRGHNEQFF. The CDR3 coding sequence is TGTGCCAGCACCCCCCGGGACAGGGGCCACAATGAGCAGTTCTTC. V is TRBV6-6 and J is TRBJ2-1; 10 positions match TRBD1. V dropped 7 bases and J dropped 5; count of bases not matched to a gene: 8. CDR3 length: 15 residues. Germline V gene sequence: CDR1 MNHNY, CDR2 SVGAGI (reference sequence).

The chain has TRBV5-6 and TRBJ2-3, with 11 positions matching TRBD1. V dropped 4 bases and J dropped 6; count of bases not matched to a gene: 10. Germline V lookup: CDR1 SGHDT, CDR2 YYEEEE. The CDR3 is made up of 16 amino acids. CDR3 region: CASSTLRDRGWDTQYF. CDR3 DNA sequence: TGTGCCAGCAGCACCCTCCGGGACAGGGGGTGGGATACGCAGTATTTT.

J is TRBJ2-1 and V is TRBV7-7; 7 nucleotides align to TRBD2. V gave up 5 bases and J gave up 6 bases; unmatched junction bases: 10. Germline CDR1 and CDR2: SSHAT and FNYEAQ (reference sequence). The CDR3 has 15 amino acids. The CDR3 loop is CASSPLAGPSNEQFF. As DNA, the CDR3 is TGTGCCAGCAGCCCCTTAGCGGGCCCTTCCAATGAGCAGTTCTTC.

The chain couples TRBV10-3 to TRBJ2-5, with 8 bases fitting TRBD2. Germline-derived CDR1 and CDR2 are ENHRY and SYGVKD. V lost 0 bases to trimming and J lost 5 bases; unmatched junction nucleotides: 8. This CDR3 contains 16 residues. The CDR3 nucleotides read TGTGCCATCAGTGAGTCGCATAGCGGGATGAGCGAGACCCAGTACTTC. It yields the protein CAISESHSGMSETQYF.

This chain joins TRBV4-2 and TRBJ1-1; a possible D gene is TRBD1 (6 bases). This CDR3 spans 16 amino acids. Trimming shortened V by 2 bases and J by 0 bases, and 13 bases separated the two germline ends. CDR1 and CDR2 from the germline V gene are LGHNA and YNFKEQ. The CDR3 bases are TGTGCCAGCAGCCAACTCAGGGGCGCGATGAACACTGAAGCTTTCTTT. Amino acid sequence: CASSQLRGAMNTEAFF.

The chain combines TRBV10-1 with TRBJ2-2, with 7 bases aligning to TRBD1. J was trimmed by 6 bases and V by 4 bases; bases with no gene match: 11. Germline CDR1 and CDR2: WNHNN and SYGVQD (reference sequence). The CDR3 loop spans 16 amino acids. CDR3 DNA: TGCGCCAGCAGTGGTACAGGGGTCTTAGAAGCCGGGGAGCTGTTTTTT. It encodes CASSGTGVLEAGELFF.

The chain joins TRBV9 to TRBJ2-5; D remains unclear. This CDR3 spans 12 amino acids. V lost 6 bases and J lost 4, with 10 bases in between. Germline loops: CDR1 SGDLS, CDR2 YYNGEE. The CDR3 region is CASNDPGETQYF. For the CDR3, the DNA is TGTGCCAGCAACGATCCCGGAGAGACCCAGTACTTC.

The gene calls are TRBV28 and TRBJ1-5, with D perhaps TRBD1 (5 bases). V lost 0 bases to trimming and J lost 0 bases, with 18 bases between them. The CDR3 consists of 19 residues. The germline V gene has CDR1 MDHEN and CDR2 SYDVKM. The DNA for the CDR3 is TGTGCCAGCAGTTTATGGTTCCGGGGAGGGGCAGATAGCAATCAGCCCCAGCATTTT. The encoded protein is CASSLWFRGGADSNQPQHF.

This chain connects TRBV27 to TRBJ2-1; perhaps TRBD2 as D (5 bases). CDR1 and CDR2 from the germline V gene are MNHEY and SMNVEV (reference sequence). V was shortened by 0 bases and J by 8 bases, with 11 bases between the two germline ends. The CDR3 sequence is 14 residues long. The DNA for the CDR3 is TGTGCCAGCAGTTTATCTAGAGGGTACTATGAGCAGTTCTTC. Translated, it gives CASSLSRGYYEQFF.

The chain links TRBV15 to TRBJ2-7, with D tentatively TRBD1 (8 bases). Trimming took off 2 bases at V and 3 bases at J, with 17 bases between the two ends. The CDR3 covers 16 residues. Germline values: CDR1 LNHNV, CDR2 YYDKDF (reference sequence). CDR3 DNA sequence: TGTGCCACCAGCAGACATATGACAGGGGAGGGCTACGAGCAGTACTTC. It translates to CATSRHMTGEGYEQYF.

CDR3 in amino acids: CASSLSVGVPADTQYF. CDR3 nucleotide sequence: TGTGCCAGCAGTTTATCGGTGGGAGTTCCTGCAGATACGCAGTATTTT. V is TRBV27 and J is TRBJ2-3; tentative D call: TRBD2 (5 bases). Trimming pared 0 bases from V and 4 bases from J, leaving 14 bases between. There are 16 residues in the CDR3. Germline V lookup: CDR1 MNHEY, CDR2 SMNVEV (reference sequence).

The V gene is TRBV9, the J gene TRBJ1-1; 7 bases fit TRBD1. Unmatched junction bases numbered 3, after V lost 4 bases and J lost 0 bases. The CDR3 has 14 amino acids. The germline V gene encodes CDR1 SGDLS and CDR2 YYNGEE. The DNA of the CDR3 is TGTGCCAGCAGCCCGGACAGGTTGAACACTGAAGCTTTCTTT. It is translated as CASSPDRLNTEAFF. Variable domain in full (rest from reference TRBV9 and TRBJ1-1): DSGVTQTPKHLITATGQRVTLRCSPRSGDLSVYWYQQSLDQGLQFLIQYYNGEERAKGNILERFSAQQFPDLHSELNLSSLELGDSALYFCASSPDRLNTEAFFGQGTRLTVV.